This T cell receptor beta chain was observed in a study of blood T cell repertoires in COVID-19. Overall study: COVID-19 samples, acute and convalescent, were from the United States, Italy and Spain. Nucleic acid was either cDNA or gDNA, and it came from T cells, B-cell-depleted T cells, or PBMCs.

Original processing notes: Reference gene primer amplification gave nucleated cell count estimates. The repertoire was sequenced with immunoSEQ multiplex PCR; TCRdb's copy has only in-frame clones and lacks some. D and trimming come from the DNA, and the V and J calls and clone size come from that table. Among 25,000 or so clones listed, around 91% were seen once. Trimming took 1 base from V and 3 from J; bases not matched to a gene: 4. The germline CDR1 and CDR2 sequences are SGDLS and YYNGEE. The CDR3 spans 15 residues. V gene TRBV9 combines with J gene TRBJ2-7; 10 bases are a match to TRBD2. Sequencing was done on a sample of peripheral blood. This clonotype was obtained from an older man with acute or convalescent COVID-19. CDR3 DNA sequence: TGTGCCAGCAGCGTATCAGCGGGAGGGCTCTACGAGCAGTACTTC. Amino acid sequence: CASSVSAGGLYEQYF.